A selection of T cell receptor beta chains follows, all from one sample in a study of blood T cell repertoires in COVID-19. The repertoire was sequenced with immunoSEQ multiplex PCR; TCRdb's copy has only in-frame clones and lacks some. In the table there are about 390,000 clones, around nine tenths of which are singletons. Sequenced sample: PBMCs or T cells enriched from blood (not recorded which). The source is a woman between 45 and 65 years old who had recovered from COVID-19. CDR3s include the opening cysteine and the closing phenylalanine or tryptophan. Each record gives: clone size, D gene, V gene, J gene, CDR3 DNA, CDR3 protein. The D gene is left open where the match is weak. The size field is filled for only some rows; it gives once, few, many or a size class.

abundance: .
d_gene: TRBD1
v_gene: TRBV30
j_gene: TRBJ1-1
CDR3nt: TGTGCCGGCTCCGGGACAGGGGGCTTCGGTGAAGCTTTCTTT
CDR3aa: CAGSGTGGFGEAFF

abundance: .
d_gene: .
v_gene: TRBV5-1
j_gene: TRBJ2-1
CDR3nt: TGCGCCAGCAGTTCAGGGCACACCAATGCGGAGCAGTTCTTC
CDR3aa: CASSSGHTNAEQFF

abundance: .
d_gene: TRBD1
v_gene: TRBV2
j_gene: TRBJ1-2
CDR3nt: TGTGCCAGCAGTGAAACAGGGGTGCATGGCTACACCTTC
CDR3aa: CASSETGVHGYTF

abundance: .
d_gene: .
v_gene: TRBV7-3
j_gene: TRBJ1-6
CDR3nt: TGTGCCAGCAGCCTGACAGGCCCTCGGTCACCCCTCCACTTT
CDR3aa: CASSLTGPRSPLHF

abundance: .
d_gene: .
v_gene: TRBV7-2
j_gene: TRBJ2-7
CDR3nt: TGTGCCAGCAGCCGGCGGGACGCCGGGGTTAGTTGGTCCGACGAGCAGTACTTC
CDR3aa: CASSRRDAGVSWSDEQYF

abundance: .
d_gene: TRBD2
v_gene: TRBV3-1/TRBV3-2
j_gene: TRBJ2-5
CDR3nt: TGTGCCAGCAGCCTGCGGCGGGGGGGCTGGGGAGAGACCCAGTACTTC
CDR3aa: CASSLRRGGWGETQYF

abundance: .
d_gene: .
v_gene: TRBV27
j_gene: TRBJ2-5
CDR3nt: TGTGCCAGCAGTCCAAGACAGGTGGAGACCCAGTACTTC
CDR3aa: CASSPRQVETQYF

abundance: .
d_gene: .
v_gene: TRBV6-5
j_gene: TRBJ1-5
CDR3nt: TGTGCCAGCAGTTACTCGTGGCGGGGTGCTCAGCCCCAGCATTTT
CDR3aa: CASSYSWRGAQPQHF

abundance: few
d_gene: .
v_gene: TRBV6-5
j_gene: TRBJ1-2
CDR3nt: TGTGCCAGCCGACCGGGGGGCCGCTATGGCTACACCTTC
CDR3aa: CASRPGGRYGYTF

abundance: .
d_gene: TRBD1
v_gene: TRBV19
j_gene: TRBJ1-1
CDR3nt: TGTGCCAGTAGTCCGGGACAGGGATATATGAACACTGAAGCTTTCTTT
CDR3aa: CASSPGQGYMNTEAFF

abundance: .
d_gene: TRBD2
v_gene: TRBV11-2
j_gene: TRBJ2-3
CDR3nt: TGTGCCAGCAGCGAACAAGCGGGGGGGCCGTTATTTGGAGATACGCAGTATTTT
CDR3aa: CASSEQAGGPLFGDTQYF

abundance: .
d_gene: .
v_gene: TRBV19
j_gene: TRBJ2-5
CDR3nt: TGTGCCAGTAGTATAGCTGGACTGTCGGGTCAAGAGACCCAGTACTTC
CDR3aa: CASSIAGLSGQETQYF

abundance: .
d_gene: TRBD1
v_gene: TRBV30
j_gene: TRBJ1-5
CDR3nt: TGTGCCTGGACAGGGGGCGGCAATCAGCCCCAGCATTTT
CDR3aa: CAWTGGGNQPQHF

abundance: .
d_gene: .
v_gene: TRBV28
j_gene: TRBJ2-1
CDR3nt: TGTGCCAGCAGCGAACAACTAAAAGGCTCCTACAATGAGCAGTTCTTC
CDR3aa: CASSEQLKGSYNEQFF

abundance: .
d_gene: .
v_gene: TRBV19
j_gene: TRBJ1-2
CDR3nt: TGTGCCAGTAGTATGCGGGCGGGGAATGGCTACACCTTC
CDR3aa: CASSMRAGNGYTF

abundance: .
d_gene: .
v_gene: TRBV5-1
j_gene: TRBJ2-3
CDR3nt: TGCGCCAGCAGCCTCAATACAGGGACCAGCACAGATACGCAGTATTTT
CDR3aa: CASSLNTGTSTDTQYF

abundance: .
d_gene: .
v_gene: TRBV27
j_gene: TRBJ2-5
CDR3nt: TGTGCCAGCAGGGTACAACTGGGGGGAGAGACCCAGTACTTC
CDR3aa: CASRVQLGGETQYF

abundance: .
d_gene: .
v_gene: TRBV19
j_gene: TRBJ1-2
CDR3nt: TGTGCCAGTAGTCAGCGGGACCATACCCTCCGCGGCTACACCTTC
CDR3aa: CASSQRDHTLRGYTF

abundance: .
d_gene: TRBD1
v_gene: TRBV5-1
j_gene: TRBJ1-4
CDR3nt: TGCGCCAGCAGCGGAGGGACAGCCCGCACTAATGAAAAACTGTTTTTT
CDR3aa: CASSGGTARTNEKLFF

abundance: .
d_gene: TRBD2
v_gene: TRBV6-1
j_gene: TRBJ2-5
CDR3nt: TGTGCCAGCAGTGAAGGGGACTATCCGTACCAAGAGACCCAGTACTTC
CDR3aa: CASSEGDYPYQETQYF

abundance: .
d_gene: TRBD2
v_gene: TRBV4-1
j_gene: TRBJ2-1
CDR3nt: TGCGCCAGCAGCGAGGTAGGACTAGACAATGAGCAGTTCTTC
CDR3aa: CASSEVGLDNEQFF

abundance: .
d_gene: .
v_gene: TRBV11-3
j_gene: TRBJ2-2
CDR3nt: TGTGCCAGCAGCCTAGGGCCCAGGTCCGGGGAGCTGTTTTTT
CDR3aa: CASSLGPRSGELFF

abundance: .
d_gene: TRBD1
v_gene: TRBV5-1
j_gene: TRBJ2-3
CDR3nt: TGCGCCAGCAGCTTGGAAAGGGGGCGCGTTCGCACAGATACGCAGTATTTT
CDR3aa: CASSLERGRVRTDTQYF

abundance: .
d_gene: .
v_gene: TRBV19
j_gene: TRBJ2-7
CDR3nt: TGTGCCAGTAGTACCGTCGAGGGGACTGCCTATTACGAGCAGTACTTC
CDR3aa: CASSTVEGTAYYEQYF

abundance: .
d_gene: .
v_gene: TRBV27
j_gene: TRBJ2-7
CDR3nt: TGTGCCAGCTGGGGGGGAAGGCAGGGGGCATCCTACGAGCAGTACTTC
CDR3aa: CASWGGRQGASYEQYF

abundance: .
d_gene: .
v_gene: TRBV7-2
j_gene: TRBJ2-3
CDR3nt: TGTGCCAGCAGCTTAGCGCGGACTATGGACACAGATACGCAGTATTTT
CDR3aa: CASSLARTMDTDTQYF

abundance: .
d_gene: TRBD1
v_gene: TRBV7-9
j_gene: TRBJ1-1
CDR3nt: TGTGCCAGCAGCCCATCAGGGGGGACTGAAGCTTTCTTT
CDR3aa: CASSPSGGTEAFF

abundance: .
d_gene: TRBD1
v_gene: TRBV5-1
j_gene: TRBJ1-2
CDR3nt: TGCGCCAGCAGCTTGGGACAGGGAATTCCCTATGGCTACACCTTC
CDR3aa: CASSLGQGIPYGYTF

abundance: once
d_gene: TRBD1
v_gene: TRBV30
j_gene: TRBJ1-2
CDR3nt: TGTGCCTGGAGTGCCGGGACAGGGCCTGGCTACACCTTC
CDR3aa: CAWSAGTGPGYTF

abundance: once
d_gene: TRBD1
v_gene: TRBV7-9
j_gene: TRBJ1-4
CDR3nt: TGTGCCAGCATCGATGACAGGGGAAATGAAAAACTGTTTTTT
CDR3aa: CASIDDRGNEKLFF

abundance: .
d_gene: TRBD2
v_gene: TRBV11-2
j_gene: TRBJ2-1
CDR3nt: TGTGCCAGCAGCTTCCGCTCTAGCGGGGGGGAGCAGTTCTTC
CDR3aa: CASSFRSSGGEQFF